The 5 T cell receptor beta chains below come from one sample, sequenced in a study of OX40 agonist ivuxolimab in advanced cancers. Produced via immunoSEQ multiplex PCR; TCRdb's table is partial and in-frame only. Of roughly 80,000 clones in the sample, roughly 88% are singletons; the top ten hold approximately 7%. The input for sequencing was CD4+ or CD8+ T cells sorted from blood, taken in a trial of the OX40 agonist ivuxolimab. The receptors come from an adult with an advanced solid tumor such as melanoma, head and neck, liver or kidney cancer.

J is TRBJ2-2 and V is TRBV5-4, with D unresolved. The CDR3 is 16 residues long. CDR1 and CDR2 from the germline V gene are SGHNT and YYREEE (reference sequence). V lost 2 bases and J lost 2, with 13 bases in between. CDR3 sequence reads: CASSFGLTLNTGELFF. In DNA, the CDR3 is TGTGCCAGCAGCTTTGGGTTAACCCTCAACACCGGGGAGCTGTTTTTT.

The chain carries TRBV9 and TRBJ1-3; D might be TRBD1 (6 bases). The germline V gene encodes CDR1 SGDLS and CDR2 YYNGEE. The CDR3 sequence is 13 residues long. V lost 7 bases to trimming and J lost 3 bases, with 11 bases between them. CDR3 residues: CASGAGDGNTIYF. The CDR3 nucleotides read TGTGCCAGCGGGGCAGGGGATGGAAACACCATATATTTT. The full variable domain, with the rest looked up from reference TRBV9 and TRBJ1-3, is DSGVTQTPKHLITATGQRVTLRCSPRSGDLSVYWYQQSLDQGLQFLIQYYNGEERAKGNILERFSAQQFPDLHSELNLSSLELGDSALYFCASGAGDGNTIYFGEGSWLTVV.

The CDR3 here is CSARQGYNEQFF. CDR3 in DNA: TGCAGCGCCAGACAGGGATACAATGAGCAGTTCTTC. The V and J genes are TRBV29-1 and TRBJ2-1, with TRBD1 matching over 7 bases. The germline CDR1 and CDR2 sequences are SQVTM and ANQGSEA. The CDR3 is 12 residues long. Germline trimming cut 7 bases from V and 4 bases from J; bases unmatched to any gene: 4.

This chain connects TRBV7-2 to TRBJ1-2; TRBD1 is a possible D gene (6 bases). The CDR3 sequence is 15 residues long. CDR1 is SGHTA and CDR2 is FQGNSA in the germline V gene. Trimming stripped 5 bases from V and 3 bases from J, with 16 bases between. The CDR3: CASSPDRPGYYGYTF. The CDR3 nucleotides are TGTGCCAGCAGCCCCGACAGGCCTGGCTACTATGGCTACACCTTC.

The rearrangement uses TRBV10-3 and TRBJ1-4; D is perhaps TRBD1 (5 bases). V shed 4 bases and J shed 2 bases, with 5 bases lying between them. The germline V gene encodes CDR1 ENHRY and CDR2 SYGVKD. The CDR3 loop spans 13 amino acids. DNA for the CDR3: TGTGCCATCAGTGGGGGGACTAATGAAAAACTGTTTTTT. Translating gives CAISGGTNEKLFF.